This entry is about one T cell receptor beta chain. The data were taken from a study of blood T cell repertoires in COVID-19. The overall study: Whether acute or convalescent, the COVID-19 samples came from the United States, Italy and Spain. T cells, B-cell-depleted T cells, or PBMCs supplied cDNA or gDNA.

As handled by the study authors: Reference gene primer amplification gave nucleated cell count estimates. Sequencing used immunoSEQ multiplex PCR; TCRdb keeps in-frame clones, though not all of them. The V and J calls and clone size come from that table; D and trimming were worked out from the DNA. The sample includes around 52,000 clones, 82% of them seen just once. CDR3 length: 13 residues. Sequences were obtained from peripheral blood. The chain couples TRBV12-2 to TRBJ2-7; the table assigns TRBD1, which was not confirmed against the DNA. TRBV12-2 represents a pseudogene. This TCR came from an older woman with acute or convalescent COVID-19. DNA for the CDR3: TGTGCAAGTCGCCGACAGGGGAACCACGAGCAGTACTTC. It translates to CASRRQGNHEQYF.